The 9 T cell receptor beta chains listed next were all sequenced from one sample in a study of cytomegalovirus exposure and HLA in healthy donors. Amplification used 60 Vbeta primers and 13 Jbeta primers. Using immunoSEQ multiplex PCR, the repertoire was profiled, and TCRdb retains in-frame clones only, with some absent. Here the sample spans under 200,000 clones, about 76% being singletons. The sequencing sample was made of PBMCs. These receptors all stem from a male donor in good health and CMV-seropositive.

The CDR3 loop is CASSLWASGRNTGELFF. The DNA of the CDR3 is TGTGCCAGCAGTTTATGGGCTAGCGGGAGGAACACCGGGGAGCTGTTTTTT. The V and J genes are TRBV28 and TRBJ2-2, with 10 bases that match TRBD2. V dropped 0 bases and J dropped 1; count of bases not matched to a gene: 2. CDR1 is MDHEN, CDR2 SYDVKM, per germline. The CDR3 runs 17 residues.

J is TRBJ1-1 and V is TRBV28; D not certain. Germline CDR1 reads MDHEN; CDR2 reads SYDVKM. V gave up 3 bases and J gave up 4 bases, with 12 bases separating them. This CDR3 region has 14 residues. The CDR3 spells CASSFSGPPTEAFF. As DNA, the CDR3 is TGTGCCAGCAGTTTCAGCGGACCACCCACTGAAGCTTTCTTT.

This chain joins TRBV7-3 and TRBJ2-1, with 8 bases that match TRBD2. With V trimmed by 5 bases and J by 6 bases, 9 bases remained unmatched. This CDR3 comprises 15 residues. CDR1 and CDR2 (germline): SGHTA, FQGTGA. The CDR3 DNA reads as TGTGCCAGCAGCCCGACGGGAGGGGGGGTCAATGAGCAGTTCTTC. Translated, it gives CASSPTGGGVNEQFF.

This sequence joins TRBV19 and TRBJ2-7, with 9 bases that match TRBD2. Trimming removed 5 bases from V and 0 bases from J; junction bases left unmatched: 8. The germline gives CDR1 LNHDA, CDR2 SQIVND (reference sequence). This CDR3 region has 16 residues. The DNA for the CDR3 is TGTGCCAGTAGTGACACGGGACTAGCCTTCTCCTACGAGCAGTACTTC. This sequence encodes CASSDTGLAFSYEQYF.

The CDR3 sequence is CASSPGQIANVLTF. DNA of the CDR3: TGTGCCAGCAGCCCCGGACAGATCGCCAACGTCCTGACTTTC. The rearrangement joins TRBV7-9 to TRBJ2-6; possibly TRBD1 for D (6 bases). This CDR3 has 14 residues. Germline CDR1 SEHNR, CDR2 FQNEAQ (reference sequence). Trimming removed 5 bases at V and 7 bases at J, with 12 bases between.

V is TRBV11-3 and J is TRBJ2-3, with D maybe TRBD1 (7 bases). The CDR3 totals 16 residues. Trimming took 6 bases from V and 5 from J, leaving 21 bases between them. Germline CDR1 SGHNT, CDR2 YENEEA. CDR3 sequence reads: CASSNRPGDRRDTQYF. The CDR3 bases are TGTGCCAGCAGTAACCGGCCGGGGGACAGACGAGATACGCAGTATTTT. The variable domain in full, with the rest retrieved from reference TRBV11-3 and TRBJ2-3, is EAGVVQSPRYKIIEKKQPVAFWCNPISGHNTLYWYLQNLGQGPELLIRYENEEAVDDSQLPKDRFSAERLKGVDSTLKIQPAELGDSAVYLCASSNRPGDRRDTQYFGPGTRLTVL.

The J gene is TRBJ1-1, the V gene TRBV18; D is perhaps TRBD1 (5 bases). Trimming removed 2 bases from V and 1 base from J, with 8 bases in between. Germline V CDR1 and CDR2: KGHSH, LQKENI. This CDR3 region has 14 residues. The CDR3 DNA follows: TGTGCCAGCTCACCAGGCAGGGCGAACACTGAAGCTTTCTTT. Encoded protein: CASSPGRANTEAFF.

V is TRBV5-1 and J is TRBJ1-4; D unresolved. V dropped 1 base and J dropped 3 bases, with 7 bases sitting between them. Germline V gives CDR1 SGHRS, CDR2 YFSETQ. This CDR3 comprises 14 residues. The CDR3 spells CASSLMGANEKLFF. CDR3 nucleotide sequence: TGCGCCAGCAGCTTGATGGGAGCTAATGAAAAACTGTTTTTT.

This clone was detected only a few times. The CDR3 loop is CASERGGANEQFF. The CDR3 DNA is TGTGCCAGCGAGCGGGGGGGGGCGAATGAGCAGTTCTTC. V and J are TRBV7-2 and TRBJ2-1; 10 bases line up with TRBD2. The CDR3 spans 13 residues. V dropped 8 bases and J dropped 7; count of bases not matched to a gene: 5. The germline V gene encodes CDR1 SGHTA and CDR2 FQGNSA.